Sequencing of this T cell receptor (beta chain) was carried out in a study of OX40 agonist ivuxolimab in advanced cancers. Study-wide context: Participants, 82.7% male, averaged roughly 60 years of age, ranging from about 23 to 80.

Using immunoSEQ multiplex PCR, the repertoire was profiled, and TCRdb retains in-frame clones only, with some absent. The top ten clones hold around 28% of a sample with about 18,000 clones, roughly 70% of them seen once. This clone was seen more than once but under ten times. The same CDR3 can be traced to other DNA sequences in this sample. The TCR comes from an adult with an advanced solid tumor such as melanoma, head and neck, liver or kidney cancer. The sequencing here drew on CD4+ or CD8+ T cells sorted from blood, taken in a trial of the OX40 agonist ivuxolimab.

The chain's CDR3 is CASSLPGNTEAFF. CDR3 in DNA: TGTGCCAGCAGCTTGCCGGGGAACACTGAAGCTTTCTTT. V gene TRBV7-9 combines with J gene TRBJ1-1; D is undetermined. V lost 3 bases, J lost 1 base, and 6 bases lay in between. The CDR3 extends over 13 amino acids. Germline-derived CDR1 and CDR2 are SEHNR and FQNEAQ (reference sequence).